This entry is about one TCR beta chain. The antigen remains undetermined. The data stem from a study of T-cell memory formation after mild COVID-19. Whole-study findings and limits: SARS-CoV-2 specificity was not confirmed for second-wave clones peaking on day 37. Some clones that responded were present in memory (sampled pre-infection), which suggests cross-reactive memory joined. Most CD4+ clones that shrank were in CM and EM, while CD8+ ones turned up in EMRA.

TCRalpha and TCRbeta libraries used 5'RACE with constant-segment primers and UMIs. One entry per CDR3 protein, called by TCRdb with MiXCR from the 5' RACE reads. The repertoire holds some 160,000 distinct CDR3 sequences, with around 13% as singletons. V lost 6 bases, J lost 0 bases, and 5 bases stayed unmatched. The CDR3 runs to 14 residues. Germline V lookup: CDR1 MNHEY, CDR2 SVGAGI. The chain combines TRBV6-5 with TRBJ2-7; TRBD1 matches 7 bases. The sequence was collected from a young man who had mild COVID-19 (a few samples of this study predate the infection). Cell type and time point are not known. Source material: PBMCs or a T cell subset sorted from them (not recorded which). CDR3 sequence: CASRSGQSSYEQYF. The DNA of the CDR3 is TGTGCCAGCAGGTCGGGACAGAGCTCCTACGAGCAGTACTTC.